These 21 T cell receptor beta chains were sequenced from one sample in a study of CD8+CD57+ T cells in acquired aplastic anemia. The template used for profiling TCR beta VDJ and CDR3 was genomic DNA. MiXCR was run by TCRdb on the reads, yielding one entry per CDR3 protein. In the table there are roughly 200,000 distinct CDR3 sequences, approximately 57% of which are singletons. What was sequenced was sorted CD4+, CD8+, or CD8+CD57+ T cells (not recorded which) from PBMCs. All receptors come from a human donor in good health.

This clonotype occurred once. The CDR3 bases are TGTGCCAGCAGCGTAGCGGGGTCCAATGAGCAGTTCTTC. It encodes CASSVAGSNEQFF. This chain connects TRBV9 to TRBJ2-1; TRBD2 might be the D (5 bases). Per germline, CDR1 SGDLS and CDR2 YYNGEE. Trimming stripped 0 bases from V and 6 bases from J, with 7 bases between. The CDR3 extends over 13 amino acids.

In nucleotides, the CDR3 is TGTGCCAGCAGCGCACCGACTAGCGGGAGGGCAGATACGCAGTATTTT. It translates to CASSAPTSGRADTQYF. The chain carries TRBV9 and TRBJ2-3; 14 nucleotides align to TRBD2. The V gene end was trimmed by 3 bases and the J gene end by 4 bases; junction bases not matched to a gene: 4. The CDR3 runs to 16 residues. Looked up from germline, CDR1 is SGDLS and CDR2 is YYNGEE.

The rearrangement uses TRBV7-6 and TRBJ2-3; 7 bases are a match to TRBD2. Germline-derived CDR1 and CDR2 are SGHVS and FNYEAQ. The CDR3 runs 15 residues. The V gene end was trimmed by 5 bases and the J gene end by 6 bases; junction bases not matched to a gene: 11. CDR3 DNA: TGTGCCAGCAGCCCCGGGGTGGGAGGGCCGGATACGCAGTATTTT. Protein sequence: CASSPGVGGPDTQYF.

The chain joins TRBV7-9 to TRBJ2-3; tentative D call: TRBD2 (5 bases). V was clipped by 1 base and J by 2 bases, with 13 bases between them. Germline CDR1 is SEHNR and CDR2 is FQNEAQ (reference sequence). CDR3 length equals 16 residues. CDR3 loop: CASSLGALAVTDTQYF. CDR3 sequence (DNA): TGTGCCAGCAGCTTAGGAGCCCTAGCAGTCACAGATACGCAGTATTTT. Together with reference TRBV7-9 and TRBJ2-3, the CDR3 gives the full variable domain: DTGVSQNPRHKITKRGQNVTFRCDPISEHNRLYWYRQTLGQGPEFLTYFQNEAQLEKSRLLSDRFSAERPKGSFSTLEIQRTEQGDSAMYLCASSLGALAVTDTQYFGPGTRLTVL.

The V call is TRBV24-1, the J call TRBJ2-3; D is perhaps TRBD2 (6 bases). The CDR3 contains 17 residues. Germline V gene lookup returns CDR1 KGHDR and CDR2 SFDVKD. The germline V and J ends were trimmed by 4 bases and 0 bases, with 16 bases remaining between them. CDR3 residues: CATSDSGTAGSTDTQYF. CDR3 bases: TGTGCCACCAGTGACTCCGGGACGGCGGGAAGCACAGATACGCAGTATTTT.

This clonotype was recorded many times. The chain combines TRBV7-6 with TRBJ2-7; D is uncertain. The CDR3 consists of 13 residues. CDR1 and CDR2 (germline): SGHVS, FNYEAQ. The V and J ends lost 2 bases and 2 bases respectively, with 7 bases between them. CDR3 loop: CASSLSQTYEQYF. In nucleotides, the CDR3 is TGTGCCAGCAGCTTAAGTCAGACCTACGAGCAGTACTTC.

The chain recombines TRBV7-9 with TRBJ1-5; tentative D call: TRBD1 (5 bases). CDR3 size: 14 residues. Trimming left V 7 bases short and J 14 bases short, with 24 bases between. Germline V lookup: CDR1 SEHNR, CDR2 FQNEAQ (reference sequence). DNA of the CDR3: TGTGCCAGCAAGGGACTAGCGGGAGGGCCGGTCGAGCATTTT. Residues: CASKGLAGGPVEHF.

The table lists this clonotype with many counts. The rearrangement joins TRBV9 to TRBJ2-4, with a weak D call TRBD2 (6 bases). This CDR3 is built from 15 residues. Germline V lookup: CDR1 SGDLS, CDR2 YYNGEE. V gave up 3 bases and J gave up 3 bases, with 13 bases separating them. The CDR3 sequence: CASSEAGLGKNIQYF. CDR3 nucleotides: TGTGCCAGCAGCGAGGCGGGATTGGGCAAAAACATTCAGTACTTC.

The J gene is TRBJ2-1, the V gene TRBV7-9, with D unresolved. V was trimmed by 1 base and J by 2 bases, leaving 9 bases between them. This CDR3 is 15 amino acids long. Germline V lookup: CDR1 SEHNR, CDR2 FQNEAQ (reference sequence). The CDR3 coding sequence is TGTGCCAGCAGCTTAGGGAGTGCGGCCTACAATGAGCAGTTCTTC. Its translation: CASSLGSAAYNEQFF. Drawing the rest from reference TRBV7-9 and TRBJ2-1, the complete variable domain is DTGVSQNPRHKITKRGQNVTFRCDPISEHNRLYWYRQTLGQGPEFLTYFQNEAQLEKSRLLSDRFSAERPKGSFSTLEIQRTEQGDSAMYLCASSLGSAAYNEQFFGPGTRLTVL.

This chain links TRBV2 with TRBJ2-2, with D unclear. Trimming left V 7 bases short and J 3 bases short, with 18 bases between. The CDR3 contains 16 residues. Germline V gene lookup returns CDR1 SNHLY and CDR2 FYNNEI. The CDR3 bases are TGTGCCAGCACCCGAACAGCAGCCGCTGACACCGGGGAGCTGTTTTTT. This sequence encodes CASTRTAAADTGELFF.

The rearrangement uses TRBV9 and TRBJ1-1; D not certain. Germline assignment: CDR1 SGDLS and CDR2 YYNGEE. There are 13 residues in the CDR3. V was pared by 0 bases and J by 5 bases, with 8 bases between. The CDR3 DNA reads as TGTGCCAGCAGCGTAGCTTTGGGTACTGAAGCTTTCTTT. This codes for CASSVALGTEAFF.

A note on this clonotype: A read error may explain this, as a much larger clone is one base away. This rearrangement joins TRBV7-8 to TRBJ2-2, with 12 nucleotides matching TRBD2. Germline V gene sequence: CDR1 SGHVS, CDR2 FQNEAQ. The CDR3 has 17 residues. CDR3 DNA: TGTGCCAACAGCTTGGCTAGCGGGGGGGCTAACACCGGGGAGCTGTTTTTT. Its translation is CANSLASGGANTGELFF.

This rearrangement joins TRBV25-1 to TRBJ2-1; TRBD1 matches at 10 bases. The CDR3 covers 15 residues. V dropped 1 base and J dropped 6; count of bases not matched to a gene: 3. Germline-derived CDR1 and CDR2 are MGHDK and SYGVNS. The CDR3 here is CASSESGTGVNEQFF. The CDR3 coding sequence is TGTGCCAGCAGTGAATCCGGGACAGGGGTCAATGAGCAGTTCTTC.

V usage is TRBV2 and J usage is TRBJ1-5, with 7 bases that match TRBD1. The CDR3 contains 15 residues. Germline V gene lookup returns CDR1 SNHLY and CDR2 FYNNEI. Trimming cost V 4 bases and J 3 bases; bases outside gene matches: 6. The CDR3 bases are TGTGCCAGCAGTGCCGGACAGGACCTCAATCAGCCCCAGCATTTT. Its translation is CASSAGQDLNQPQHF.

The chain has TRBV20-1 and TRBJ2-3; tentatively, D is TRBD2 (6 bases). Trimming shortened V by 6 bases and J by 4 bases, and 17 bases separated the two germline ends. The germline V gene encodes CDR1 DFQATT and CDR2 SNEGSKA (reference sequence). The CDR3 extends over 14 amino acids. The CDR3 protein is CSAPYSGLADTQYF. CDR3 nucleotide sequence: TGCAGTGCGCCATACAGCGGGTTGGCAGATACGCAGTATTTT.

This sequence joins TRBV2 and TRBJ2-7, with 10 bases aligning to TRBD1. Germline CDR1 is SNHLY and CDR2 is FYNNEI. This CDR3 is built from 12 residues. V shed 10 bases, J shed 2 bases, and the junction held 2 bases outside the gene matches. The DNA for the CDR3 is TGTGCCACCGGACAGGGGGCCTACGAGCAGTACTTC. It specifies CATGQGAYEQYF.

The sample holds many counts of this clonotype. V gene TRBV11-1 combines with J gene TRBJ1-2, with D unclear. Per germline, CDR1 SGHAT and CDR2 FQDESV (reference sequence). The V end was cut by 2 bases, the J end by 4 bases, with 11 bases between. The CDR3 spans 14 residues. CDR3 region: CASSLSGGSYGYTF. The CDR3, as DNA: TGTGCCAGCAGCTTAAGCGGAGGGTCCTATGGCTACACCTTC.

V is TRBV5-1 and J is TRBJ1-2; 7 positions agree with TRBD1. The CDR3 consists of 12 residues. Germline CDR1 and CDR2: SGHRS and YFSETQ. With 4 bases clipped from V and 6 bases from J, the junction kept 3 bases outside the gene matches. The chain's CDR3 is CASSITGDGYTF. CDR3 bases: TGCGCCAGCAGCATAACAGGGGATGGCTACACCTTC.

Many counts were recorded for this clonotype. This chain's CDR3 is CASSLVEGPTYYEQYF. For the CDR3, the DNA is TGCGCCAGCAGCTTGGTTGAAGGCCCAACCTACTACGAGCAGTACTTC. The chain has TRBV5-1 and TRBJ2-7, with no clear D. CDR3 length: 16 amino acids. Germline values: CDR1 SGHRS, CDR2 YFSETQ. Trimming cost V 0 bases and J 3 bases, with 16 bases left between them.

This chain joins TRBV2 and TRBJ1-1; 8 nucleotides match TRBD1. The V and J ends lost 8 bases and 8 bases, in that order; junction bases with no gene match: 10. This CDR3 is built from 13 residues. The germline V gene has CDR1 SNHLY and CDR2 FYNNEI. In nucleotides, the CDR3 is TGTGCCAGCCAGAGGAACCGACAGGGGGAAGCTTTCTTT. Translating it yields CASQRNRQGEAFF.

The chain links TRBV4-2 to TRBJ2-1; TRBD1 or TRBD2 may be the D gene (6 bases each). V was cut by 4 bases and J by 4 bases, with 11 bases left in between. The germline gives CDR1 LGHNA, CDR2 YNFKEQ. CDR3 length: 14 amino acids. The CDR3 DNA reads TGTGCCAGCAGCCCTAGGGGGGCGTACAATGAGCAGTTCTTC. Protein sequence: CASSPRGAYNEQFF.